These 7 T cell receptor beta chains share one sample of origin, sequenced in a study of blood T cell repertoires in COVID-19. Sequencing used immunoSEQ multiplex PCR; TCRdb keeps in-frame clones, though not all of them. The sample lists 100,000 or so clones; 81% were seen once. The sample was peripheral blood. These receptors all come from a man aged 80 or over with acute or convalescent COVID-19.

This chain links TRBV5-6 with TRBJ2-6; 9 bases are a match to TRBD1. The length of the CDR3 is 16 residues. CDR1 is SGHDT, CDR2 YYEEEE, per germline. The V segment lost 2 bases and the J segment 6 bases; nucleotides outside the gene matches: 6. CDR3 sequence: CASSLFRDRAANVLTF. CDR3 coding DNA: TGTGCCAGCAGCTTATTCCGGGACAGGGCGGCCAACGTCCTGACTTTC.

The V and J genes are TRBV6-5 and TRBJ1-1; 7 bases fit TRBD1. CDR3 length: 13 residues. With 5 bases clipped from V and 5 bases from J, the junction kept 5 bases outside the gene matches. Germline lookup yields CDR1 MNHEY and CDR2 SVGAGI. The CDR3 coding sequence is TGTGCCAGCAGTATACAGGGGTGGACTGAAGCTTTCTTT. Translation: CASSIQGWTEAFF.

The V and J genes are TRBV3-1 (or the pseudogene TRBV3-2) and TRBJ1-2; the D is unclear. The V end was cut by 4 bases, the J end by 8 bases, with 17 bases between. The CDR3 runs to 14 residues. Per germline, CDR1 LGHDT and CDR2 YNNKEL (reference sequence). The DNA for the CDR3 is TGTGCCAGCAGCCGTCGCTACCAGGTGGAAGGCTACACCTTC. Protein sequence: CASSRRYQVEGYTF.

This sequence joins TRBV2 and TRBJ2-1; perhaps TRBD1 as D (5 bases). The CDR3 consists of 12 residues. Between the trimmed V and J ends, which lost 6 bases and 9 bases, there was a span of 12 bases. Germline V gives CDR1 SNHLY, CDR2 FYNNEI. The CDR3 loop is CASSTGTGEQFF. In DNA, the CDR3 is TGTGCCAGCAGCACTGGTACAGGTGAGCAGTTCTTC.

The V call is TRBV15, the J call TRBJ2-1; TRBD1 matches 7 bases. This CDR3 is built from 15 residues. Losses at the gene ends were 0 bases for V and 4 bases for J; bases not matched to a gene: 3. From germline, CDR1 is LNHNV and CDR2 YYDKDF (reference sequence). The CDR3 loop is CATSREGQTYNEQFF. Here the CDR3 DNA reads TGTGCCACCAGCAGAGAGGGACAGACTTACAATGAGCAGTTCTTC.

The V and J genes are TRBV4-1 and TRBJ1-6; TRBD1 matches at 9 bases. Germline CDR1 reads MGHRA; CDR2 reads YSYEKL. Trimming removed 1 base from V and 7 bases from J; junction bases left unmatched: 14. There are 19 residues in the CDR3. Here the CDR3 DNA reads TGCGCCAGCAGCCAAGTTAGGCTTGGACAGGGGACTTTCAATTCACCCCTCCACTTT. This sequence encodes CASSQVRLGQGTFNSPLHF.

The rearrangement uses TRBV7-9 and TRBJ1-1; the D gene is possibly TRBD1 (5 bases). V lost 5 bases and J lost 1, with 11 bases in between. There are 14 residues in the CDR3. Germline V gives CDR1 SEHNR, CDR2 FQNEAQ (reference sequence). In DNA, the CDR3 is TGTGCCAGCAGCCCAGGGCACCCGAACACTGAAGCTTTCTTT. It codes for CASSPGHPNTEAFF.